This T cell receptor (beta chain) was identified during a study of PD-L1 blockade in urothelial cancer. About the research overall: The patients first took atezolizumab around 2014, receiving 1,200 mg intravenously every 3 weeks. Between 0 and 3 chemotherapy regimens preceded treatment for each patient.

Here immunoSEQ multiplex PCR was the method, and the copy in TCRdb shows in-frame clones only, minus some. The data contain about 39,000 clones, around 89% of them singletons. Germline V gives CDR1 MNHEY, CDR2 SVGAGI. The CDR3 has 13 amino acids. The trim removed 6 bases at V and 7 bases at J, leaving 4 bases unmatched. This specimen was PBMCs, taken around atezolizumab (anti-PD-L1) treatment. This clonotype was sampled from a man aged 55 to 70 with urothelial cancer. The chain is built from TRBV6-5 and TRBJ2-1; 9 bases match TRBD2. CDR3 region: CASSSTSGNEQFF. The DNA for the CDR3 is TGTGCCAGCAGCTCAACTAGCGGGAATGAGCAGTTCTTC.